This entry describes one T cell receptor (beta chain). Here immunoSEQ multiplex PCR was the method, and the copy in TCRdb shows in-frame clones only, minus some. The sample contains about 81,000 clones, approximately 94% of which appear only once. V gave up 5 bases and J gave up 5 bases, with 7 bases separating them. The CDR3 has 11 residues. Germline CDR1 MNHNY, CDR2 SVGAGI (reference sequence). The data derive from a study of OX40 agonist ivuxolimab in advanced cancers. Samples of blood were obtained at baseline, on cycle 4 day 1, and on cycle 7 day 1. Specimen: CD4+ or CD8+ T cells sorted from blood, collected in a trial of the OX40 agonist ivuxolimab. The clonotype comes from an adult with an advanced solid tumor such as melanoma, head and neck, liver or kidney cancer. This chain links TRBV6-6 with TRBJ2-7; D might be TRBD2 (5 bases). CDR3 nucleotides: TGTGCCAGCAGTCACGGGGACGAGCAGTACTTC. Amino acids: CASSHGDEQYF.